This TCR beta chain was recorded in a study of cytomegalovirus exposure and HLA in healthy donors. Study results and caveats: Sequencing likely produced, as an artifact, a cluster of highly shared sequence variants.

The study ran its PCR with 60 Vbeta and 13 Jbeta primers. Sequencing used immunoSEQ multiplex PCR; TCRdb keeps in-frame clones, though not all of them. The sample lists 120,000 or so clones; 76% were seen once. Unmatched junction bases numbered 11, after V lost 2 bases and J lost 0 bases. In germline, CDR1 is SGHAT, CDR2 FQNNGV. CDR3 length: 19 amino acids. Points on this clone: Antigen: not known.

The TCR sequence derives from a man aged 50 or older in good health and CMV-seropositive. The V gene is TRBV11-2, the J gene TRBJ1-2; 11 bases agree with TRBD1. Source material: PBMCs. CDR3 residues: CASSLLPVGQGAANYGYTF. The CDR3 DNA reads as TGTGCCAGCAGCTTATTACCAGTCGGACAGGGGGCTGCTAACTATGGCTACACCTTC.